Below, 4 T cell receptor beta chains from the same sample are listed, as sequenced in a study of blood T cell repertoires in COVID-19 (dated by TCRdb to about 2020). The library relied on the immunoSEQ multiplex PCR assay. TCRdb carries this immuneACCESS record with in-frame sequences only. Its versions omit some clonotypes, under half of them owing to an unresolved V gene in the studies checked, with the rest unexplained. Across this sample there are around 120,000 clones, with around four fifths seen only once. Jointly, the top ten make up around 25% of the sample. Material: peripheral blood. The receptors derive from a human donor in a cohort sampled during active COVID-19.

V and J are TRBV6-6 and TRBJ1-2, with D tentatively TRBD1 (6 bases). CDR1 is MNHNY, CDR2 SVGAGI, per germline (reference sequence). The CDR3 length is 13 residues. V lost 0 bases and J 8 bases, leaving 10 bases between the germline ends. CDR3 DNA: TGTGCCAGCAGTTACTCTGGGGGCGCGGGCTACACCTTC. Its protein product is CASSYSGGAGYTF.

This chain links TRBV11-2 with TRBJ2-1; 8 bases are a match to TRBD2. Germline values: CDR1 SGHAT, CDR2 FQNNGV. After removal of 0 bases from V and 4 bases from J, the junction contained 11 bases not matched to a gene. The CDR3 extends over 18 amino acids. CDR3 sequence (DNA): TGTGCCAGCAGCTTAGATGTAATAGCGGGGCGTCTTTACAATGAGCAGTTCTTC. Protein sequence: CASSLDVIAGRLYNEQFF.

The CDR3: CASSPVEQGNTGELFF. The CDR3 nucleotides are TGTGCCAGCTCACCAGTGGAACAGGGGAACACCGGGGAGCTGTTTTTT. This sequence joins TRBV18 and TRBJ2-2, with TRBD1 as a possible D gene (6 bases). CDR1 is KGHSH, CDR2 LQKENI, per germline. This CDR3 is built from 16 residues. V was shortened by 2 bases and J by 1 base, with 11 bases between the two germline ends.

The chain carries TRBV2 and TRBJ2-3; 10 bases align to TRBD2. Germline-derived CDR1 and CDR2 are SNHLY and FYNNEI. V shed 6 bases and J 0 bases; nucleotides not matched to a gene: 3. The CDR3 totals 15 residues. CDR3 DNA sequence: TGTGCCAGCAGACGGACTAGCGGAAGCACAGATACGCAGTATTTT. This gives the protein CASRRTSGSTDTQYF.